This is a list of T cell receptor beta chains from one sample in a study of shared clonotypes between healthy human individuals. The repertoire was sequenced with immunoSEQ multiplex PCR; TCRdb's copy has only in-frame clones and lacks some. The data contain about 2.3 million clones, just over 90% of them seen just once; the ten biggest clones take up under 0.45%. The sample comprised naive CD4+ T cells from PBMCs. All receptors come from a man aged 18 to 30 in good health. Some clones in this sample may be carry-over from other donors' samples. CDR3s include the opening cysteine and the closing phenylalanine or tryptophan. The D gene is left open where the match is weak.

TRBD1,.,TRBV4-1,CASSQTTGSSYEQYF
TRBD1,TRBJ2-7,TRBV30,CAWSVGRTGKEQYF
.,TRBJ2-5,TRBV9,CASSVGASPQETQYF
.,TRBJ2-5,TRBV18,CASSPNFQETQYF
.,TRBJ2-5,TRBV11-2,CASSLEFPGTGGQETQYF
TRBD2,TRBJ2-1,TRBV29-1,CSVGPSGNYNEQFF
.,TRBJ1-2,TRBV30,CAWSPGDRYGYTF
TRBD2,TRBJ2-2,TRBV11-3,CASSSGTGGNTGELFF
.,TRBJ2-5,TRBV29-1,CSYTRGGEQETQYF
.,TRBJ2-1,TRBV4-1,CASSLTYPDSYNEQFF
TRBD2,TRBJ2-1,TRBV6-1,CASLLAGGADEQFF
.,TRBJ2-3,TRBV5-1,CASSFFQERDFTDTQYF
.,TRBJ1-5,TRBV7-2,CASSLRQNSNQPQHF
.,TRBJ1-1,TRBV28,CASSHSGTSNTEAFF
.,TRBJ2-2,TRBV5-8,CASNAMWAGELFF
TRBD2,TRBJ2-1,TRBV11-2,CASTVTSGSPNEQFF
.,TRBJ1-5,TRBV15,CATSRGQGQVDEPQHF
.,TRBJ2-3,TRBV5-1,CASSLYAVSTDTQYF
TRBD2,TRBJ2-1,TRBV7-2,CASSPLAGSYNEQFF
.,TRBJ2-3,TRBV13,CASSLEDRDSDTQYF
TRBD1,TRBJ2-7,TRBV4-2,CASSQDEGAGSYEQYF
TRBD2,TRBJ2-2,TRBV4-3,CASSRNSIAGNTGELFF
.,TRBJ1-1,TRBV7-9,CASSLQVMNTEAFF
TRBD2,TRBJ2-5,TRBV5-1,CASSLEAGVGETQYF
.,TRBJ2-2,TRBV7-9,CASSFRQVGQAGELFF
TRBD2,TRBJ2-1,TRBV4-1,CASSERASGATYNEQFF
TRBD1,TRBJ2-7,TRBV5-4,CASSLARGQDSYEQYF
TRBD1,TRBJ1-2,TRBV6-1,CASRGQGADGYTF
TRBD1,TRBJ2-3,TRBV30,CAWSRSWDSSTDTQYF
.,TRBJ1-2,TRBV2,CASGTTGGDYGYTF
TRBD1,TRBJ2-3,TRBV10-3,CAIKGADTDTQYF
.,TRBJ1-2,TRBV28,CASRVKGKRGGRDSYTF
.,TRBJ2-5,TRBV28,CASSLPPGAFGETQYF
TRBD1,TRBJ2-7,TRBV28,CASMDRVGSEQYF
TRBD1,TRBJ2-3,TRBV5-1,CASSLGGTGGTDTQYF
TRBD2,TRBJ2-1,TRBV10-3,CAINPQLAGNEQFF
TRBD1,TRBJ2-5,TRBV5-1,CASSNGQGAGETQYF
.,TRBJ2-7,TRBV18,CASSQPGEQYF
.,TRBJ1-1,TRBV20-1,CSGGSSSEAFF
.,TRBJ2-7,TRBV29-1,CSVEVFGTNSYEQYF
.,TRBJ2-7,TRBV5-1,CASSLRAGLDEQYF
TRBD1,TRBJ2-1,TRBV5-1,CASSPAGTGNSGEQFF
TRBD1,TRBJ1-1,TRBV25-1,CASSEAPAQGGAFF
TRBD2,TRBJ2-1,TRBV7-9,CASSLLGLAGIHNEQFF
.,TRBJ1-2,TRBV4-1,CASSQPSGAYGYTF
TRBD1,TRBJ1-2,TRBV5-1,CASSLGQGNYGYTF
.,TRBJ2-7,TRBV18,CASSPPVANEQYF
.,TRBJ1-2,TRBV7-3,CASSLMSGSGYTF
.,TRBJ2-5,TRBV5-1,CASSPLVGETQYF
.,TRBJ2-7,TRBV11-2,CASSLAVGGSYEQYF
.,TRBJ1-4,TRBV19,CASAYRTATNEKLFF
.,TRBJ2-7,TRBV4-2,CASSPDRVSYEQYF
.,TRBJ1-5,TRBV6-5,CASSYGAGIDQPQHF
TRBD2,TRBJ2-7,TRBV4-3,CASSHTTSGSFPPYEQYF